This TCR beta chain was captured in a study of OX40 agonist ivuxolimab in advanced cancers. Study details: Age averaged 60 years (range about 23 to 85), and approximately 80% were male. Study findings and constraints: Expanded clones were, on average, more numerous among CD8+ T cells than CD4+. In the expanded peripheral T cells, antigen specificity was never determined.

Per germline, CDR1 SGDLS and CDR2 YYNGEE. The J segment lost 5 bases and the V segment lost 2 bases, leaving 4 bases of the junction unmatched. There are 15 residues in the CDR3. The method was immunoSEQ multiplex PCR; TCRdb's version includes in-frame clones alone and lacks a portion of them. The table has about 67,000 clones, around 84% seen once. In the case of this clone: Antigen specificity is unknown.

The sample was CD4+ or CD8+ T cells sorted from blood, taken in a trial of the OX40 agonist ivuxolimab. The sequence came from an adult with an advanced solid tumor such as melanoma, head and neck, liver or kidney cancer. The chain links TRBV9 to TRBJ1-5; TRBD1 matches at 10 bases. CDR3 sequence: CASSVGGTGDQPQHF. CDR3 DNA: TGTGCCAGCAGCGTGGGGGGGACAGGGGATCAGCCCCAGCATTTT.